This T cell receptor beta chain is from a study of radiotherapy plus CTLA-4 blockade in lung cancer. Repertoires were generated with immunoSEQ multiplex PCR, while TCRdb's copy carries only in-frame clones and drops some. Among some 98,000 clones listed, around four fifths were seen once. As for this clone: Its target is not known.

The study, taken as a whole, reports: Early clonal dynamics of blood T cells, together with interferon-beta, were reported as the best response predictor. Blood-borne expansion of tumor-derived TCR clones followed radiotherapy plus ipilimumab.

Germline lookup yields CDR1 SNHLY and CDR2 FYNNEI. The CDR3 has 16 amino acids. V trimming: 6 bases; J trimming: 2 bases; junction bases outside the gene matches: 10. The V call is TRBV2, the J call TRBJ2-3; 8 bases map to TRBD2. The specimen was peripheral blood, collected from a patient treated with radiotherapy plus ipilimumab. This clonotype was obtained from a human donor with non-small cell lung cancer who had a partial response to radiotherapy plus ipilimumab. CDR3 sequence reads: CASSLIAGPSTDTQYF. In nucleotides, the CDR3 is TGTGCCAGCAGCCTCATAGCGGGACCCTCCACAGATACGCAGTATTTT.